This TCR beta chain derives from a study of blood T cell repertoires in COVID-19. J gave up 4 bases and V 3 bases, and 3 bases lay outside the gene matches. Germline V gene lookup returns CDR1 GTSNPN and CDR2 SVGIG (reference sequence). This CDR3 is 14 amino acids long. Authors' data handling: Estimated nucleated cell counts came from reference gene primer amplification. The table came from immunoSEQ multiplex PCR; TCRdb's copy has only in-frame clones and leaves some out. V and J calls and clone size are given by that table; D and trimming were obtained from the DNA. Of some 190,000 clones in the sample, approximately 77% were seen once.

This receptor was obtained from a woman of 80 years or more with active or convalescent COVID-19. The specimen was peripheral blood. The V call is TRBV30, the J call TRBJ2-3, with TRBD2 identical over 11 bases. This chain's CDR3 is CAWSIAGGADTQYF. For the CDR3, the DNA is TGTGCCTGGAGCATAGCGGGAGGGGCAGATACGCAGTATTTT.